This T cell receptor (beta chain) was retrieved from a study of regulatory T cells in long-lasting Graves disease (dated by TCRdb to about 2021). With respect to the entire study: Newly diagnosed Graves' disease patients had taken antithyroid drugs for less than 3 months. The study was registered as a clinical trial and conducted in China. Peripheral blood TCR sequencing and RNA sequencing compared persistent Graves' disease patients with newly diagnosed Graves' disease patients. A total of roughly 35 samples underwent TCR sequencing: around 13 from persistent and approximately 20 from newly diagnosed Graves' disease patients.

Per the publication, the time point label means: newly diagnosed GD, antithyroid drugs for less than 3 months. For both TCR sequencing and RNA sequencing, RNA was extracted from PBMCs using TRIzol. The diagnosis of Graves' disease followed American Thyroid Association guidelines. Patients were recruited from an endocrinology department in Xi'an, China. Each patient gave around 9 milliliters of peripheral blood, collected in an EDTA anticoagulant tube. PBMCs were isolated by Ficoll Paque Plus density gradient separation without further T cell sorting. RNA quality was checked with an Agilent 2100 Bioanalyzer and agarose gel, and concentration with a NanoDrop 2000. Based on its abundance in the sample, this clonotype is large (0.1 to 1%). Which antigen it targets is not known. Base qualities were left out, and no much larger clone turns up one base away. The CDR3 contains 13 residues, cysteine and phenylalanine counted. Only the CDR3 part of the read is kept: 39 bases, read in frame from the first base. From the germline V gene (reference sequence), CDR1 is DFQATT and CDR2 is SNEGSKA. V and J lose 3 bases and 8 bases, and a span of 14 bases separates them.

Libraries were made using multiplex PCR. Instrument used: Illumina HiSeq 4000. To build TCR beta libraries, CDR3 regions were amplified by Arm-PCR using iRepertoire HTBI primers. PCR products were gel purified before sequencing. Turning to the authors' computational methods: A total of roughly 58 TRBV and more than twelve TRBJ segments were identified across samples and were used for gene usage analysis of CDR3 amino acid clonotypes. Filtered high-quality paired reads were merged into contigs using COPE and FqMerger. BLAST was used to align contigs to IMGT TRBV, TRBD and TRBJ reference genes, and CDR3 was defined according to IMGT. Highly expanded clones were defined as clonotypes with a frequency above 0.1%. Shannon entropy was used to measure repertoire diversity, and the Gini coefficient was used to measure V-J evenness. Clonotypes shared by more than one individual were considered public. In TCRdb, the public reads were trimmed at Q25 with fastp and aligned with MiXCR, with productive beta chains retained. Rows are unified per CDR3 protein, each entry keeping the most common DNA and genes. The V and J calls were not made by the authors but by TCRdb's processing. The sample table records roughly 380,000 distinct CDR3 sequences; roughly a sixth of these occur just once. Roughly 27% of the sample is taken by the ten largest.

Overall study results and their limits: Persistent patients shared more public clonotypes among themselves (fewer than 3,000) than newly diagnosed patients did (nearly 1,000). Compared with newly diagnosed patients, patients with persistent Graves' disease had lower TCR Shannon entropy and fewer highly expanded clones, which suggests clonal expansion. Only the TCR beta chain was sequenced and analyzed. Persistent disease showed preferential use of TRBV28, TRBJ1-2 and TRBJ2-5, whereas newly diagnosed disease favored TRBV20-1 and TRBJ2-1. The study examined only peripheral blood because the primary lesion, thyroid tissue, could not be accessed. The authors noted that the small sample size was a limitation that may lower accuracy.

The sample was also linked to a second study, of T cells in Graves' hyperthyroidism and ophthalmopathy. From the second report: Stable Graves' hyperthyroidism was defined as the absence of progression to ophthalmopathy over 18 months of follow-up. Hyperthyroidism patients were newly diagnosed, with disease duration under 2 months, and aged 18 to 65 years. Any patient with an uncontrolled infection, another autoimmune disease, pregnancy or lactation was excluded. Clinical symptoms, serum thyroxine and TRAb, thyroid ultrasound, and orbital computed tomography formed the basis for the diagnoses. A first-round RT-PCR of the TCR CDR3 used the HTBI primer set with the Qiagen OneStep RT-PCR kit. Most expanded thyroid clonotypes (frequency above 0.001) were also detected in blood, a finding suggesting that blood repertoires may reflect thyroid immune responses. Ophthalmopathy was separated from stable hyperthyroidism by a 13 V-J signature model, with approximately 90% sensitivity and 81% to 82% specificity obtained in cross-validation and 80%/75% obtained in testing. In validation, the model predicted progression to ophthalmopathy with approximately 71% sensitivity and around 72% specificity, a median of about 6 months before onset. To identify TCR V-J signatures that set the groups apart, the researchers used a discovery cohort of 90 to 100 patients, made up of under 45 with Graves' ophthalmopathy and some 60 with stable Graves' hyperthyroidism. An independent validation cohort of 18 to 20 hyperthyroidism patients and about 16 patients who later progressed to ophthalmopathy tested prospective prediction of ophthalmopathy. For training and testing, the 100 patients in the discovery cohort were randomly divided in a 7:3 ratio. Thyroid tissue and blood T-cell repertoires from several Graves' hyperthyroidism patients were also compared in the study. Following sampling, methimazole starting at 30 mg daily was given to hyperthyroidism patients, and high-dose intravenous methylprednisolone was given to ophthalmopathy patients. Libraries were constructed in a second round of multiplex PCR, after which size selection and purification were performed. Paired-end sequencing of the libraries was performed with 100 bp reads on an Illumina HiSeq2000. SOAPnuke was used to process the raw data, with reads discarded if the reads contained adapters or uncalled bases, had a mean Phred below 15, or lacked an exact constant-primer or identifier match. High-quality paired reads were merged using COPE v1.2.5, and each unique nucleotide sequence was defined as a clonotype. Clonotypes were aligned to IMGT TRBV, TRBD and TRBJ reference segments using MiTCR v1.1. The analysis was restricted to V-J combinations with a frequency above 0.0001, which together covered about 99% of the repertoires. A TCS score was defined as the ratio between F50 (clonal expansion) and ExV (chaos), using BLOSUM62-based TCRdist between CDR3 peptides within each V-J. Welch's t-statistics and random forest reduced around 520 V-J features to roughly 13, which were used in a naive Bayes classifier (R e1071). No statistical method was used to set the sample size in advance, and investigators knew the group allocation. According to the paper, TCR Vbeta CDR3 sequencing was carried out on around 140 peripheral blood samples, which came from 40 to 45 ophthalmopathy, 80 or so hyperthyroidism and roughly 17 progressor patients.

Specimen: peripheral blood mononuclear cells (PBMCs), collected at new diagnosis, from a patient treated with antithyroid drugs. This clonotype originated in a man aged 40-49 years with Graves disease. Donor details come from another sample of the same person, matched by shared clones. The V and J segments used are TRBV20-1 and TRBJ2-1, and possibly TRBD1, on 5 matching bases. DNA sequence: TGCAGTGCTAGGGGCGAAGGGGCCCATGAGCAGTTCTTC. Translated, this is CSARGEGAHEQFF.